This T cell receptor (beta chain) was documented in a study of blood T cell repertoires in COVID-19. The wider study: PBMCs, B-cell-depleted T cells, or T cells were the source of the cDNA or gDNA that made up the material.

Method: immunoSEQ multiplex PCR; TCRdb's copy keeps in-frame clones and lacks some. The sample has about 330,000 clones, over 75% seen once. Individuals drawn from 24 US areas were roughly 18 to 89 years old. Sequenced: PBMCs or T cells enriched from blood (not recorded which). The origin of this receptor is a man in his thirties or forties who had recovered from COVID-19.

The CDR3 sequence is CAPPGGPPSYEQYF. For the CDR3, the DNA is TGTGCCCCACCGGGGGGTCCCCCTTCCTACGAGCAGTACTTC. This chain links TRBV19 with TRBJ2-7; 7 bases map to TRBD2. This CDR3 has 14 residues. Germline values: CDR1 LNHDA, CDR2 SQIVND (reference sequence). V lost 11 bases, J lost 1 base, and 11 bases stayed unmatched.